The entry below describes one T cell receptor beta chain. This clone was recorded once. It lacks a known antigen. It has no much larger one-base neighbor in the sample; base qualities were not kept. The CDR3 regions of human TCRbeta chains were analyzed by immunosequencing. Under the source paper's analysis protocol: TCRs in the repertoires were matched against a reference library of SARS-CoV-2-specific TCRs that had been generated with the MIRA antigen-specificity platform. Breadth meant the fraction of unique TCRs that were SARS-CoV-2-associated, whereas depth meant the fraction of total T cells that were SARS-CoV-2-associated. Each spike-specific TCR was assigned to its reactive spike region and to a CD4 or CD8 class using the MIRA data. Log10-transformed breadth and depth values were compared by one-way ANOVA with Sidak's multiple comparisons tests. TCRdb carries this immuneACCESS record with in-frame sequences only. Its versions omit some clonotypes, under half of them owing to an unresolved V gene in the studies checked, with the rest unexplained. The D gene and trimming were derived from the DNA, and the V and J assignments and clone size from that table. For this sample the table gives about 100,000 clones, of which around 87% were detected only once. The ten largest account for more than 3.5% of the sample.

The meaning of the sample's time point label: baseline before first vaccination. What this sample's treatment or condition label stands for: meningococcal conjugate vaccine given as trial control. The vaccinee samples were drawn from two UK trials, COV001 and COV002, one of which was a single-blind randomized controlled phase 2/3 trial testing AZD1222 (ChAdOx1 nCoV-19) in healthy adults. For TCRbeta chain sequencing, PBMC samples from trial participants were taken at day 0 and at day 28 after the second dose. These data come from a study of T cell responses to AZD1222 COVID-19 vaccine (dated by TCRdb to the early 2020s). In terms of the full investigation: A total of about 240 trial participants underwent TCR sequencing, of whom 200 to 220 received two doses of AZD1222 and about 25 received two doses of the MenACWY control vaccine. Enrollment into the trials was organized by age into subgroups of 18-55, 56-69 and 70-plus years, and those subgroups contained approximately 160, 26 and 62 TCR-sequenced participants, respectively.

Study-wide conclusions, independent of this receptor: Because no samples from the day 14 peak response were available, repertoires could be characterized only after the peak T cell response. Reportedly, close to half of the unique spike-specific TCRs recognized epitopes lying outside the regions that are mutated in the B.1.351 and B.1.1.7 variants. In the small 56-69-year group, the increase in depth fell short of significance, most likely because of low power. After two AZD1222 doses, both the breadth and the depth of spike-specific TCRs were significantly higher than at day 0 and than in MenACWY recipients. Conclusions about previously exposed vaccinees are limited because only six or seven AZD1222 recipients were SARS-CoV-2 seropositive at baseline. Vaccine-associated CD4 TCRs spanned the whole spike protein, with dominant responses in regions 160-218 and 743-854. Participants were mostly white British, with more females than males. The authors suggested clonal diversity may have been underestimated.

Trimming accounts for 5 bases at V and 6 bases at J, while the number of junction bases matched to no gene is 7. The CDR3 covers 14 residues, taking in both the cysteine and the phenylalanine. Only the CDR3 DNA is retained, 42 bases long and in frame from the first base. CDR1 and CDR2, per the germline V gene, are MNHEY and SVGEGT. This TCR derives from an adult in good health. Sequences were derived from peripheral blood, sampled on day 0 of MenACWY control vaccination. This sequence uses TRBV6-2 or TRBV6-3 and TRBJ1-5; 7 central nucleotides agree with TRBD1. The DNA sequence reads TGTGCCAGCAGTCAAAGACAGGGTGTTCAGCCCCAGCATTTT. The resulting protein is CASSQRQGVQPQHF.